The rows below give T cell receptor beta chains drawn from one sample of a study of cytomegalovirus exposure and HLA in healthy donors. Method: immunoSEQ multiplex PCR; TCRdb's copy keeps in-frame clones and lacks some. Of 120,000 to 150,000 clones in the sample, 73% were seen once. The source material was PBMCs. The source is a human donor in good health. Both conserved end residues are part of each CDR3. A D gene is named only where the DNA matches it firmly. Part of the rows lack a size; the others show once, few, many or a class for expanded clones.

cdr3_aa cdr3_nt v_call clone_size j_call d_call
CASFSDEQFF TGTGCCAGCTTCAGCGATGAGCAGTTCTTC TRBV7-9 . TRBJ2-1 .
CASSPNRDRITYEQYF TGTGCCAGCAGCCCCAACCGGGACAGGATTACCTACGAGCAGTACTTC TRBV11-1 . TRBJ2-7 TRBD1
CATSGGLLEKLFF TGTGCCACCAGCGGGGGGTTGTTGGAAAAACTGTTTTTT TRBV15 . TRBJ1-4 .
CASSLSAGSNTEAFF TGTGCCAGCAGCTTAAGTGCAGGGTCGAACACTGAAGCTTTCTTT TRBV11-3 . TRBJ1-1 .
CASSLNLAGGRTGELFF TGTGCCAGCAGCTTAAATCTAGCGGGGGGGCGCACCGGGGAGCTGTTTTTT TRBV7-2 . TRBJ2-2 TRBD2
CASSQVPGGEYNEQFF TGCGCCAGCAGCCAGGTACCTGGCGGGGAGTACAATGAGCAGTTCTTC TRBV4-1 once TRBJ2-1 .
CAISVTSGYNEQFF TGTGCCATCAGTGTGACTAGCGGTTACAATGAGCAGTTCTTC TRBV10-3 . TRBJ2-1 TRBD2
CASSEVGRETEAFF TGTGCCAGCAGTGAAGTGGGCAGGGAAACTGAAGCTTTCTTT TRBV6-1 . TRBJ1-1 .
CAQPGLVDNEQFF TGTGCCCAACCTGGACTAGTTGACAATGAGCAGTTCTTC TRBV2 . TRBJ2-1 TRBD2
CASSINSGEETQYF TGTGCCAGCAGCATTAATAGCGGGGAAGAGACCCAGTACTTC TRBV13 . TRBJ2-5 TRBD2
CASSSPREGNTEAFF TGTGCCAGCAGCTCCCCGCGGGAGGGGAACACTGAAGCTTTCTTT TRBV5-6 . TRBJ1-1 .
CASSPTGLGYNEQFF TGTGCCAGCTCACCTACAGGGTTGGGGTACAATGAGCAGTTCTTC TRBV18 . TRBJ2-1 .
CASSPRNTEAFF TGTGCCAGCAGCCCGAGGAACACTGAAGCTTTCTTT TRBV7-9 few TRBJ1-1 .
CAISVGDRGFYGYTF TGTGCCATCAGTGTAGGGGACAGGGGATTCTATGGCTACACCTTC TRBV10-3 . TRBJ1-2 TRBD1
CASSYGTSSYEQYF TGTGCCAGCAGTTACGGGACTAGCTCCTACGAGCAGTACTTC TRBV6-6 few TRBJ2-7 TRBD2
CASSPWQGISGANVLTF TGTGCCAGCTCACCATGGCAGGGAATCTCTGGGGCCAACGTCCTGACTTTC TRBV18 . TRBJ2-6 .
CASTQNTEAFF TGTGCCAGCACACAGAACACTGAAGCTTTCTTT TRBV6-1 few TRBJ1-1 .
CASSSQGAQGNTIYF TGTGCCAGCAGCTCACAGGGGGCGCAAGGAAACACCATATATTTT TRBV11-2 . TRBJ1-3 TRBD1
CASSRDTDTQYF TGTGCCAGCAGTCGGGACACAGATACGCAGTATTTT TRBV7-9 . TRBJ2-3 .
CASSLSGTGELFF TGTGCCAGCAGCTTGAGCGGCACCGGGGAGCTGTTTTTT TRBV7-3 . TRBJ2-2 .
CASSPGGDNEQFF TGTGCCAGCAGTCCAGGGGGCGATAATGAGCAGTTCTTC TRBV6-6 . TRBJ2-1 TRBD1
CASSYGAVEQFF TGTGCCAGCAGTTATGGAGCGGTTGAGCAGTTCTTC TRBV6-6 . TRBJ2-1 .
CAWDLNGGTNTEAFF TGTGCCTGGGATCTTAACGGGGGTACGAACACTGAAGCTTTCTTT TRBV30 few TRBJ1-1 .
CASRNSGDLSYEQYF TGCGCCAGCAGAAATAGCGGTGACCTCTCCTACGAGCAGTACTTC TRBV5-1 . TRBJ2-7 .
CAISPGQQETQYF TGTGCCATCAGTCCGGGACAGCAAGAGACCCAGTACTTC TRBV10-3 . TRBJ2-5 TRBD1
CASSIAPQQGSSNQPQHF TGTGCCAGTAGTATAGCCCCTCAACAGGGGAGTAGCAATCAGCCCCAGCATTTT TRBV19 . TRBJ1-5 TRBD1
CASSLGTGGNQPQHF TGTGCCAGCAGTCTCGGGACAGGCGGCAATCAGCCCCAGCATTTT TRBV28 . TRBJ1-5 TRBD1
CASSWGGSGNTIYF TGTGCCAGCAGCTGGGGGGGCTCTGGAAACACCATATATTTT TRBV5-4 . TRBJ1-3 .
CASSPPHRATNEKLFF TGTGCCAGCAGTCCCCCCCACAGGGCAACTAATGAAAAACTGTTTTTT TRBV28 . TRBJ1-4 .
CASGLVRGTSGSNEQFF TGTGCTAGTGGTTTGGTACGGGGGACTAGCGGGAGTAATGAGCAGTTCTTC TRBV12-5 . TRBJ2-1 TRBD2
CAWSVTGLGQPQHF TGTGCCTGGAGTGTAACAGGGTTGGGTCAGCCCCAGCATTTT TRBV30 . TRBJ1-5 .
CASSAQGLPGGTQYF TGTGCCAGCAGCGCCCAGGGACTGCCAGGCGGGACCCAGTACTTC TRBV9 . TRBJ2-5 .
CASSQEGAEAFF TGTGCCAGCAGCCAAGAAGGGGCTGAAGCTTTCTTT TRBV4-2 . TRBJ1-1 .
CASSSPNPGSRTGGYNEQFF TGTGCCAGCAGTTCACCAAATCCGGGCTCCCGGACAGGGGGCTACAATGAGCAGTTCTTC TRBV28 . TRBJ2-1 TRBD1
CATRDQADTQYF TGTGCCACCAGAGATCAGGCAGATACGCAGTATTTT TRBV6-6 few TRBJ2-3 .